The present entry profiles one T cell receptor (beta chain) with its context. Its antigen has not been determined. The trim is 0 bases for V and 10 bases for J, with a gap of 13 bases between the germline ends. From its cysteine to its phenylalanine, the CDR3 spans 13 amino acids. The kept DNA is CDR3 alone, 39 bases in frame from the first base. The CDR1 and CDR2 encoded by the germline V gene are SGHDT and YYEEEE. This sample is drawn from a study of cytomegalovirus exposure and HLA in healthy donors (dated by TCRdb to about 2017). With respect to the entire study: In an earlier analysis of roughly 500 of the donors, about 260 Gb of sequence data and 90 million to 120 million unique TCR beta sequences from 180 million or so T cells were reported. Around 320 gigabases of sequencing data and 78 million or so unique TCR sequences were included in an early release covering about 700 HLA-typed donors. Of the approximately 400 genotyped donors, over 65% fell in the genetic ancestry cluster associated with self-reported Caucasian donors. The study was designed to test whether signatures of past pathogen exposure could be identified by cataloging public T cell receptors. Using immunosequencing, the study profiled T cell repertoires from approximately 700 subjects and related those repertoires to cytomegalovirus serostatus. Along with the roughly 670-subject first cohort, a separate validation cohort of over 90 different subjects was used. The study combined high-throughput TCR immunosequencing, statistical association of individual TCRs with disease status, and machine learning to predict cytomegalovirus infection status. To study patterns of TCR occurrence, a later analysis re-analyzed previously published TCR beta repertoires from around 660 donors and added high-resolution HLA genotyping. Rather than drawing on any new phenotypic data, the later analysis identified candidate immune exposures from TCR beta sequences and the way those sequences occurred across donors. An earlier analysis of around 580 of the donors used high-throughput TCR beta sequencing to judge whether each TCR beta V gene segment behaved as functional or pseudogenic. Donor age, sex, ethnicity and CMV serostatus were compiled together with the repertoire data. In a later genetic analysis, genome-wide SNP genotypes for about three fifths of the roughly 670 donors were used, and that subset was treated as a discovery cohort. All discovery cohort repertoires had been generated on a single sequencing platform. Class I and class II HLA loci were covered by the typing at four-digit resolution. Typing coverage differed by locus: A, B, C, DRB1 and DQB1 were typed in about 629-630 donors, DQA1 in around 500, DPA1 in 600 to 610, and DPB1 in 472. A handful of DR-DQ haplotypes were handled as single units for association and clustering because linkage in the cohort was strong. Among a few hundred genotyped donors of the cohort, an average of around 240,000 unique TCR beta nucleotide sequences were sequenced per donor, around 20% of them non-productive. Broad study findings and their caveats: Because HLA typing was unavailable for some donors at each locus, only the typed subset was used in association tests. In both the original and validation cohorts, the classifier was reported to diagnose cytomegalovirus status with high specificity and sensitivity. In a later analysis, several top co-occurrence clusters were reported to appear linked to parvovirus B19, influenza, CMV and Epstein-Barr virus. An association between a missense DCLRE1C variant and V-gene and J-gene trimming of TCR beta chains was found in a later genetic analysis and replicated in an independent cohort. Compared with the approximately 670-donor mean, donors in an Asian-associated ancestry cluster had fewer N-insertions in productive TCRs, according to a later genetic analysis. In this cohort, only TCR beta chains were sequenced, and detectable features were limited by the absence of alpha or paired-chain data. In an earlier analysis of about 600 of the donors, most TCR beta V segments appeared in productive rearrangements about 87% or about 30% of the time, broadly matching IMGT annotations. Most TCR sequences were observed very rarely across donors, whereas some public TCRs were present in many individuals. According to the authors, the approach could potentially be generalized to other disease states and immunological phenotypes. A few of the identified cytomegalovirus-associated TCR beta chains were confirmed in vitro to be specific for cytomegalovirus antigens. A cluster of highly shared sequence variants was judged likely to be a technical artifact of the sequencing pipeline. A further reported finding was that TCR beta sequences accurately predicted the HLA-A and HLA-B alleles for most subjects in the first cohort. Compared with equally common non-associated chains, HLA-associated TCR beta chains in a later analysis were more clonally expanded and had lower generation probabilities. Most CMV-associated TCR beta chains appeared to be HLA-restricted in a later analysis, and the HLA associations seemed to be driven largely by CMV exposure. For the cohort, immune exposure information was limited to CMV serostatus. Because counts were too low, seventeen rarely observed V segments, including chromosome 9 orphons, were left out of the earlier analysis of some 640 of the donors. Linkage disequilibrium might explain the correlated functional status among segregating V segments, but an unknown experimental factor could not be excluded. Strong co-occurrence of HLA alleles, especially DR and DQ, made assigning TCR associations to individual alleles difficult. Presence/absence analyses assumed roughly uniform sequencing depth across donors, an assumption that may not hold. In the study, some 160 TCR beta chains were listed as associated with cytomegalovirus. At a false discovery rate of 0.05, a later analysis linked approximately 18,000 TCR beta sequences to specific HLA alleles. According to a later analysis, TCR association rates differed among HLA loci, with DRB1 alleles showing the most associated TCRs and HLA-C alleles showing the fewest. Some IMGT-functional V segments, including TRBV6-2 and TRBV6-3, could not be distinguished by the 87-base-pair reads and were therefore excluded.

Libraries were constructed by the immunoSEQ multiplex PCR assay. The multiplex PCR relied on a mix of 60 forward primers for TCR Vbeta segments and 13 reverse primers for TCR Jbeta segments. A multiplex PCR assay on genomic DNA amplified the CDR3 region of rearranged TCR beta genes. The Illumina HiSeq System was used to sequence the amplified TCR beta libraries as 87-base-pair reads. The paper's processing steps were these. Across the 500 to 850 repertoires, a later analysis counted tens of millions of unique TCR beta chains, 9 million to 14 million of which were shared by at least two donors. Raw reads were error-corrected and collapsed into unique sequences by a nearest-neighbor algorithm in which closely related sequences were merged to remove PCR and sequencing errors. Alignment of CDR3 sequences to IMGT reference sequences was used to assign V, D and J gene segments. Each retained sequence needed at least a six-nucleotide match to both a V gene segment and a J gene segment. Rearrangements were called productive when the CDR3 lacked stop codons and stayed in frame with V and J; all others were non-productive. Following IMGT convention, CDR3 was defined as the stretch from the second conserved V-encoded cysteine up to the conserved J-encoded phenylalanine. The earlier analysis of 550 to 650 of the donors excluded any sequence lacking an unambiguous match to a single V gene segment. In an earlier analysis of some 590 of the donors, a V segment was called functional when productive rearrangements were above 56.7%, and segregating when the standard deviation between donors exceeded 5%. A statistical classification framework was developed to diagnose cytomegalovirus status using the catalog of TCR beta chain sequences. A later analysis assigned V and J genes by comparing TCR nucleotide sequences with IMGT/GENE-DB human TR gene sequences. The TCRdist pipeline was used in a later analysis to assign CDR3 sequences and most-parsimonious VDJ recombination scenarios. In a later analysis, each TCR beta chain was defined by its CDR3 amino acid sequence together with its V-gene family, and reads without a unique V-gene family were excluded. As a way to deal with suspected cross-contamination and a sequencing artifact, a later analysis dropped 592 nucleotide sequences that were highly shared and had low generation probability. For each public chain, a later analysis derived a clonal expansion index from normalized ranks of inferred template counts within each repertoire. A later analysis computed generation probabilities with a VDJ recombination model fitted to out-of-frame rearrangements, and checked the results against IGoR. In a later analysis, hypergeometric tests were used to score TCR-TCR, TCR-HLA and TCR-CMV co-occurrence, with a repertoire-size bias correction applied to TCR pairs. In a later analysis, false discovery rates were estimated by permuting HLA or CMV assignments 20 times. In a later analysis, co-occurring TCRs were grouped using DBSCAN, with TCRdist sequence similarity added in when clustering inside HLA-allele-positive subsets. Repertoires with fewer than 30,000 or more than 120,000 public chains were left out of co-occurrence clustering, as were several repertoires with anomalous nucleotide sharing. This is the immuneACCESS table as TCRdb keeps it, with only in-frame sequences that have V and J called. A part of the clones is gone; compared with another copy, unresolved V genes explain less than half, and the rest is unexplained. V and J calls and clone size are copied from that table; D and trimming were computed from the DNA. The sample's records list around 50,000 clones. The top ten constitute 11% of the sample.

The cohort consisted of 600 to 750 healthy bone marrow donors. At the time of sampling, all cohort members were nominally healthy, though unrecorded immune exposures were likely present. The donor was CMV seropositive and belonged to the group of 250 to 350 seropositive cohort members. A peripheral blood sample was provided by each donor, and peripheral blood mononuclear cells were used for TCR beta sequencing. The Qiagen DNeasy Blood Extraction Kit was used to extract genomic DNA from the blood cell samples. Rearrangement joined TRBV5-6 to TRBJ1-1, with a weak D call of TRBD1 (6 bases match). The receptor comes from a woman aged 50 to 60 in good health and CMV-seropositive. Sequencing used PBMCs. The sequenced DNA: TGTGCCAGCAGCTTGGCGGGGGGCGGGGGAGCTTTCTTT. It codes for CASSLAGGGGAFF. Reference TRBV5-6 and TRBJ1-1 genes cover what lies past the CDR3, so the full variable domain is DAGVTQSPTHLIKTRGQQVTLRCSPKSGHDTVSWYQQALGQGPQFIFQYYEEEERQRGNFPDRFSGHQFPNYSSELNVNALLLGDSALYLCASSLAGGGGAFFGQGTRLTVV.